The 9 T cell receptor beta chains below were found in one sample sequenced in a study of cytomegalovirus exposure and HLA in healthy donors. This PCR relied on a set of 60 Vbeta primers and 13 Jbeta primers. Assay used: immunoSEQ multiplex PCR; TCRdb lists only in-frame clones, some missing. The top ten hold roughly 9% of the sample, which has some 120,000 clones, around 64% seen once. The sample taken for sequencing was PBMCs. The receptors originated from a man aged 25 to 40 in good health and CMV-seropositive.

The chain links TRBV6-1 to TRBJ1-2, with TRBD1 matching 9 bases. V gave up 3 bases and J gave up 11 bases; unmatched junction bases: 10. The CDR3 is 14 amino acids. Looked up from germline, CDR1 is MNHNS and CDR2 is SASEGT. The CDR3 region has the DNA TGTGCCAGCAGTGAGTTCGGAGGACAGGGGTGTTACACCTTC. This translates into CASSEFGGQGCYTF.

V and J are TRBV25-1 and TRBJ2-3; the D is unclear. Looked up from germline, CDR1 is MGHDK and CDR2 is SYGVNS. The CDR3 contains 13 residues. The V and J ends lost 6 bases and 2 bases respectively, with 9 bases between them. The CDR3 DNA follows: TGTGCCAGCAGGTGGCAGTTCACAGATACGCAGTATTTT. Protein product: CASRWQFTDTQYF.

The chain links TRBV19 to TRBJ1-5; 8 positions match TRBD1. The CDR3 totals 16 residues. Germline V gene data show CDR1 as LNHDA and CDR2 as SQIVND (reference sequence). V was pared by 1 base and J by 4 bases, with 6 bases of the junction left unmatched. This CDR3 is CASSIGGWDRNQPQHF. CDR3 in DNA: TGTGCCAGTAGTATAGGGGGATGGGACAGGAATCAGCCCCAGCATTTT.

This clone has just a few counts. The chain joins TRBV19 to TRBJ2-1; 7 positions agree with TRBD2. CDR3 length equals 15 residues. Trimming removed 3 bases from V and 5 bases from J; junction bases left unmatched: 7. Germline V lookup: CDR1 LNHDA, CDR2 SQIVND (reference sequence). CDR3 loop: CASSMGGYGHNEQFF. The CDR3 coding sequence is TGTGCCAGTAGTATGGGGGGGTACGGACACAATGAGCAGTTCTTC.

The chain recombines TRBV11-3 with TRBJ2-7; 9 positions match TRBD2. CDR3 size: 15 residues. The V gene end was trimmed by 4 bases and the J gene end by 3 bases; junction bases not matched to a gene: 7. Germline lookup yields CDR1 SGHNT and CDR2 YENEEA. DNA of the CDR3: TGTGCCAGCAGCTCGGGGGCTAGCGGGATCTACGAGCAGTACGTC. Translation: CASSSGASGIYEQYV.

This sequence joins TRBV11-2 and TRBJ2-1; 9 bases align to TRBD2. The germline gives CDR1 SGHAT, CDR2 FQNNGV. CDR3 length equals 17 residues. Trimming cost V 2 bases and J 0 bases; bases outside gene matches: 5. The CDR3, as DNA: TGTGCCAGCAGCTTACTGGCGGGAGGGGGCTCCTACAATGAGCAGTTCTTC. It specifies CASSLLAGGGSYNEQFF.

The table lists this clone with a few counts. The chain carries TRBV6-5 and TRBJ1-2; no clear D. Germline V lookup: CDR1 MNHEY, CDR2 SVGAGI. The CDR3 covers 13 residues. V was pared by 5 bases and J by 4 bases, with 11 bases between. This chain's CDR3 is CASSETPPYGYTF. The CDR3 DNA is TGTGCCAGCAGTGAGACTCCGCCCTATGGCTACACCTTC.

This rearrangement joins TRBV7-2 to TRBJ2-1; 12 bases map to TRBD2. The CDR3 has 16 residues. From germline, CDR1 is SGHTA and CDR2 FQGNSA. Germline trimming cut 5 bases from V and 10 bases from J; bases unmatched to any gene: 12. The CDR3 region has the DNA TGTGCCAGCAGCCCGGAAGGGACTAGCGGGTCTAAAGAGCAGTTCTTC. This translates into CASSPEGTSGSKEQFF.

This chain uses TRBV28 with TRBJ1-5; 7 bases are a match to TRBD1. The CDR3 covers 15 residues. With 4 bases clipped from V and 1 base from J, the junction kept 4 bases outside the gene matches. The germline CDR1 and CDR2 sequences are MDHEN and SYDVKM. The CDR3 coding sequence is TGTGCCAGCAGTTCGCCGACAGGGAGCAATCAGCCCCAGCATTTT. It encodes CASSSPTGSNQPQHF.